This T cell receptor (beta chain) was recovered during a study of blood T cell repertoires in COVID-19. Study information: Acute and convalescent COVID-19 samples came from the United States, Italy and Spain. PBMCs, B-cell-depleted T cells, or T cells provided the cDNA or gDNA that made up the material.

In the original processing: The authors estimated nucleated cell counts from reference gene primer amplification. Profiled with immunoSEQ multiplex PCR; TCRdb holds only in-frame clones, not every one. That table gives V, J and clone size, and the DNA gave D and trimming. The sample consists of over 100,000 clones, approximately 74% of them appearing once. Trimming removed 8 bases at V and 0 bases at J, with 14 bases between. The CDR3 has 15 residues. Per the germline V gene, CDR1 is WSHSY and CDR2 is SAAADI. The origin of this receptor is a woman in her seventies with acute or convalescent COVID-19. This chain joins TRBV10-2 and TRBJ1-5, with D uncertain. Material for sequencing was peripheral blood. CDR3 region: CASSESSGSNQPQHF. Written as DNA, the CDR3 is TGCGCCAGCTCAGAATCCTCGGGTAGCAATCAGCCCCAGCATTTT.